What follows is one TCR beta chain and its context. Its antigen is currently unknown. This entry comes from a study of vaccination effects on CD4 cells after COVID-19. Sequencing was performed with immunoSEQ multiplex PCR; in TCRdb, only in-frame clones are kept and a portion is missing. Of roughly 27,000 clones detected, more than 65% appear once; the ten largest clones hold around 9%. Sequencing in the ViraFEST assay came after antigen-specific CD4+ T cells had been expanded with viral peptide pools, which were used to stimulate PBMC. Around day 10 of culture, CD4+ T cells were separated out. Participants received two doses of either the BNT162b2 or mRNA-1273 vaccine. Nucleocapsid antibodies were negative in the vaccine recipients, who had never had SARS-CoV-2 infection. Trimming removed 0 bases from V and 0 bases from J, with 15 bases in between. The germline V gene encodes CDR1 SGHDN and CDR2 FVKESK. The CDR3 spans 18 residues.

Sequencing was performed on CD4+ T cells from PBMCs cultured with HCoV-NL63 spike peptides, taken after COVID-19 vaccination. The V and J genes are TRBV14 and TRBJ1-3, with D maybe TRBD1 (5 bases). The TCR sequence derives from a human donor who received a COVID-19 vaccine. The CDR3 bases are TGTGCCAGCAGCCAAGATGCGTTTAGGGGAAACTCTGGAAACACCATATATTTT. This codes for CASSQDAFRGNSGNTIYF.